The clone carrying this T cell receptor beta chain occurred a few times. Its specificity is not known. These data originate in a study of shared clonotypes between healthy human individuals. Study findings and constraints: Sharing across a few donors was seen in around 5.1% of naive CD4 clonotypes.

Using immunoSEQ multiplex PCR, the repertoire was profiled, and TCRdb retains in-frame clones only, with some absent. The data contain approximately 110,000 clones, approximately 65% of them singletons. V lost 0 bases and J lost 6, with 8 bases in between. The CDR3 contains 13 residues. Per germline, CDR1 LGHNA and CDR2 YNFKEQ. CD45RO+ cells plus CCR7-negative CD45RA+ TemRA cells formed CD8 memory. This clonotype was obtained from a woman aged 30 to 39 in good health. The V gene is TRBV4-2, the J gene TRBJ1-1; D not resolved. The sequenced sample consisted of memory CD8+ T cells sorted from blood. Subset described: CD45RO+ cells pooled with CCR7-negative TemRA cells. The CDR3 DNA sequence: TGTGCCAGCAGCCAAGAAAGAGGGCCTGAAGCTTTCTTT. Amino acids: CASSQERGPEAFF.